This is a list of T cell receptor beta chains from one sample in a study of long-term antiretroviral therapy in people with HIV. Only in-frame clones appear in the TCRdb table, and some are missing; sequencing was by immunoSEQ multiplex PCR. The sample lists roughly 28,000 clones, around 96% seen once, with roughly 8% in the top ten. The source material was unsorted PBMCs, sampled roughly 6 years after starting antiretroviral therapy. The receptors derive from a young man with HIV. The conserved cysteine and the conserved F or W are not part of the CDR3 here.

V gene	CDR3 protein
TRBV28	ASSLFGQGQPQH
TRBV9	ASSVRLAGIYEQY
TRBV30	AWSVAAGYEQY
TRBV7-6	ASSLNWGGLAGAEQY
TRBV13	ASSSGRTRRAEAF
TRBV5-6	ASTPGVSGANVLT
TRBV7-2	ASSLGGAYLYEQY
TRBV6-1	ASSDFGTLDQPQH
TRBV13	ASSLGRGQANYGYT
TRBV6-1	ASSVTGLLANEKLF
TRBV4-2	ASSQDKAGAVDEQF
TRBV5-5	ASSLPGELF
TRBV15	ATSHPQETQY
TRBV7-8	ASSSTTHSYEQY
TRBV11-2	ASTQGGYGYT
TRBV5-1	ASSLVVTGSYEQY
TRBV5-4	ASSWTGGEYGYT
TRBV7-3	ASSLIGGQHEQY
TRBV30	AWTTGGGEQF
TRBV10-1	ASSDSGREYEQY
TRBV2	ASSRTGLNYEQY
TRBV27	ASSLSTPQETQY
TRBV4-3	ASSRNWGYTDGTDTQY
TRBV6-1	ASSMSQGAEETQY
TRBV28	ASSSGLAGYLGEQY
TRBV6-1	ASSPTGAGGYT
TRBV7-6	ASSPGYISPEQY
TRBV6-5	ASSYSDNYGYT
TRBV5-1	ASSTGTSGTSTDTQY
TRBV19	ASSVGQGGLETQY
TRBV4-1	ASSNWDDNEQF
TRBV20-1	SAPLGDTQY